The following is a T cell receptor beta chain sequence with its context. The antigen is not known. TCRdb reprocessed the 5' RACE reads; each CDR3 protein has one entry and no DNA is given. The sample table sets out 190,000 or so distinct CDR3 sequences. The record originates from a study of monozygotic twins with inflammatory bowel disease. Study-wide results and caveats: Separate T cell subtypes could not be resolved from one another.

Sequencing was carried out using blood. The sequence was obtained from a human donor with ulcerative colitis or Crohn's disease, or a healthy co-twin of an affected twin (not recorded which).

Here the CDR3 reads CSARAPINYGYTF. The chain links TRBV20-1 to TRBJ1-2; the TRBD1 assignment by TCRdb is unverifiable without DNA. The CDR3 loop spans 13 amino acids. Germline CDR1 reads DFQATT; CDR2 reads SNEGSKA (reference sequence).